The 25 T cell receptor beta chains in this list originate from one sample, sequenced in a study of response to subunit inactivated influenza vaccine. Each CDR3 protein is one row after TCRdb ran MiXCR on the RT-PCR reads. The table shows about 570,000 distinct CDR3 sequences, with around 11% occurring only once. Material: PBMCs from blood, obtained on the day of vaccination. The receptors stem from a man aged 45-65 years who received an inactivated influenza vaccine.

This chain uses TRBV5-1 with TRBJ2-3; 7 nucleotides line up with TRBD2. Germline V lookup: CDR1 SGHRS, CDR2 YFSETQ. V was clipped by 0 bases and J by 8 bases; unmatched bases: 9. The CDR3 totals 15 residues. This CDR3 reads CASSLDTTSTGTQYF. The CDR3 bases are TGCGCCAGCAGCTTGGATACGACTAGCACCGGTACGCAGTATTTT.

This clonotype came up many times. This chain links TRBV4-3 with TRBJ2-2; 8 nucleotides match TRBD2. CDR3 length: 14 amino acids. Trimming removed 5 bases from V and 6 bases from J; junction bases left unmatched: 5. Germline CDR1 reads LGHNA; CDR2 reads YSLEER. The DNA of the CDR3 is TGCGCCAGCAGCAACGGGGGGGCCGCCGGGGAGCTGTTTTTT. Encoded protein: CASSNGGAAGELFF.

The rearrangement joins TRBV28 to TRBJ2-7; TRBD1 matches at 9 bases. V shed 7 bases, J shed 13 bases, and the junction held 8 bases outside the gene matches. CDR1 and CDR2 from the germline V gene are MDHEN and SYDVKM. CDR3 size: 11 residues. The chain's CDR3 is CASTHRGRPYF. Written as DNA, the CDR3 is TGTGCCAGCACCCACAGGGGGCGACCCTACTTC. Variable domain in full (rest from reference TRBV28 and TRBJ2-7): DVKVTQSSRYLVKRTGEKVFLECVQDMDHENMFWYRQDPGLGLRLIYFSYDVKMKEKGDIPEGYSVSREKKERFSLILESASTNQTSMYLCASTHRGRPYFGPGTRLTVT.

This clonotype was counted a few times. The chain combines TRBV27 with TRBJ1-6; no clear D gene. Trimming shortened V by 4 bases and J by 4 bases, and 11 bases separated the two germline ends. From germline, CDR1 is MNHEY and CDR2 SMNVEV (reference sequence). The length of the CDR3 is 15 residues. The CDR3 region is CASSSAGVYNSPLHF. The CDR3 nucleotides read TGTGCCAGCAGTTCCGCCGGGGTTTATAATTCACCCCTCCACTTT.

This clonotype showed up just a few times. CDR3 loop: CASSLYQPGDTQYF. The CDR3 coding sequence is TGTGCCAGCAGTTTGTACCAGCCAGGTGATACGCAGTATTTT. The genes are TRBV12-3 or TRBV12-4 and TRBJ2-3; D is uncertain. CDR3 size: 14 residues. The V end lost 3 bases, the J end lost 6 bases, and 13 bases lay between the germline ends.

This clonotype showed up just a few times. The rearrangement joins TRBV6-2 or TRBV6-3 to TRBJ2-1, with a weak D call TRBD1 (6 bases). Trimming removed 8 bases at V and 3 bases at J, with 20 bases between. The CDR3 is 16 residues long. Per the germline V gene, CDR1 is MNHEY and CDR2 is SVGEGT. The CDR3 region is CASATFLRGNYNEQFF. CDR3 nucleotide sequence: TGTGCCAGCGCCACATTTTTAAGGGGGAACTACAATGAGCAGTTCTTC.

This clonotype was detected a few times. The chain has TRBV9 and TRBJ2-5; 8 nucleotides line up with TRBD1. V gave up 4 bases and J gave up 5 bases; unmatched junction bases: 7. Per the germline V gene, CDR1 is SGDLS and CDR2 is YYNGEE. This CDR3 has 14 amino acids. CDR3 nucleotide sequence: TGTGCCAGCAGCTCAATGACAGGGGAGGAGACCCAGTACTTC. Amino acids: CASSSMTGEETQYF.

The V gene is TRBV7-9, the J gene TRBJ2-7; no firm D call. Trimming pared 4 bases from V and 3 bases from J, leaving 10 bases between. This CDR3 contains 13 residues. From germline, CDR1 is SEHNR and CDR2 FQNEAQ (reference sequence). CDR3 in amino acids: CASSSPGGYEQYF. The CDR3 DNA follows: TGTGCCAGCAGCTCCCCAGGCGGCTACGAGCAGTACTTC.

The rearrangement uses TRBV28 and TRBJ2-1; D not resolved. V shed 6 bases and J shed 6 bases, with 15 bases lying between them. In germline, CDR1 is MDHEN, CDR2 SYDVKM. The CDR3 is made up of 14 amino acids. CDR3 in amino acids: CASSTAPLINEQFF. The CDR3 DNA reads as TGTGCCAGCAGCACTGCTCCTTTAATCAATGAGCAGTTCTTC.

V is TRBV30 and J is TRBJ2-7, with D hard to call. Trimming removed 3 bases at V and 1 base at J, with 10 bases between. The CDR3 loop spans 13 amino acids. The germline V gene encodes CDR1 GTSNPN and CDR2 SVGIG (reference sequence). CDR3 region: CAWRVWQSYEQYF. DNA of the CDR3: TGTGCCTGGAGGGTTTGGCAGTCCTACGAGCAGTACTTC.

A note on this clonotype: Possible read error: a much larger clone is one base away. The V call is TRBV5-1, the J call TRBJ2-1, with 7 bases matching TRBD1. The germline CDR1 and CDR2 sequences are SGHRS and YFSETQ. The CDR3 has 15 amino acids. DNA of the CDR3: TGCGCCAGCAGCTCGAGACAGGGCTCCTACAATCAGCAGTTCTTC. Its translation is CASSSRQGSYNQQFF.

This clonotype was observed a handful of times. In DNA form, the CDR3 reads TGTGCCAGCAGACCCACAGGGGATCCGAACACCGGGGAGCTGTTTTTT. Protein: CASRPTGDPNTGELFF. The chain is built from TRBV12-3 or TRBV12-4 and TRBJ2-2, with TRBD1 matching over 7 bases. The CDR3 loop spans 16 amino acids. Unmatched junction bases numbered 7, after V lost 6 bases and J lost 0 bases.

The gene calls are TRBV6-2 or TRBV6-3 and TRBJ2-1; no reliable D call. Germline values: CDR1 MNHEY, CDR2 SVGEGT. V shed 7 bases and J shed 7 bases, with 14 bases lying between them. The CDR3 spans 13 residues. The CDR3 DNA is TGTGCCAGCACGGCAGGTGGAAGAAATGAGCAGTTCTTC. Protein: CASTAGGRNEQFF.

The rearrangement uses TRBV29-1 and TRBJ2-1; 9 bases map to TRBD2. The CDR3 is 15 residues long. The germline V gene has CDR1 SQVTM and CDR2 ANQGSEA. The junction had 11 bases not matched to a gene; V was cut back by 2 bases and J by 9 bases. The CDR3 DNA reads TGCAGCGTTGAAACCCGGACTAGCGATGACGGTGAGCAGTTCTTC. Amino acid sequence: CSVETRTSDDGEQFF.

This clonotype was seen many times. V usage is TRBV10-3 and J usage is TRBJ2-7; 7 nucleotides align to TRBD2. This CDR3 has 15 amino acids. The germline V gene encodes CDR1 ENHRY and CDR2 SYGVKD. With 5 bases clipped from V and 0 bases from J, the junction kept 7 bases outside the gene matches. CDR3 in amino acids: CAISPRTGGSYEQYF. Written as DNA, the CDR3 is TGTGCCATCAGTCCCCGGACGGGAGGCTCCTACGAGCAGTACTTC.

A few counts support this clonotype. This rearrangement joins TRBV6-5 to TRBJ2-5, with 7 bases that match TRBD2. This CDR3 region has 16 residues. Germline CDR1 MNHEY, CDR2 SVGAGI. Trimming at V came to 0 bases and at J to 5 bases, leaving 9 bases not matched to a gene. The CDR3 loop is CASSYSPGAGWETQYF. The CDR3 nucleotides are TGTGCCAGCAGTTACTCCCCGGGAGCGGGGTGGGAGACCCAGTACTTC.

This chain uses TRBV12-3 or TRBV12-4 with TRBJ2-3, with 9 positions matching TRBD2. With V trimmed by 6 bases and J by 4 bases, 11 bases remained unmatched. The CDR3 has 16 amino acids. CDR3 sequence: CASSFPVAGEPDTQYF. The CDR3 DNA sequence: TGTGCCAGCAGCTTCCCCGTAGCGGGAGAACCAGATACGCAGTATTTT.

In its sample, this clonotype was seen a few times. The rearrangement links TRBV14 to TRBJ2-3; D remains ambiguous. Germline lookup yields CDR1 SGHDN and CDR2 FVKESK. With 2 bases removed from V and 2 bases from J, the gap between germline ends came to 11 bases. The CDR3 spans 15 residues. Here the CDR3 reads CASSQRPGNTDTQYF. CDR3 nucleotide sequence: TGTGCCAGCAGCCAACGGCCTGGCAACACAGATACGCAGTATTTT.

This clonotype showed up many times. The CDR3 DNA sequence: TGTGCCAGCAGCCCGAGGACTAGCGCGAGCTCCTACAATGAGCAGTTCTTC. As protein: CASSPRTSASSYNEQFF. This chain connects TRBV7-8 to TRBJ2-1; 9 positions match TRBD2. The CDR3 covers 17 residues. Germline V CDR1 and CDR2: SGHVS, FQNEAQ. Trimming cost V 5 bases and J 0 bases; bases outside gene matches: 8.

This clonotype was counted a few times. CDR3 sequence (DNA): TGCGCCAGCAGCTTGGATTTTATAAACACTGAAGCTTTCTTT. Translating it yields CASSLDFINTEAFF. The chain combines TRBV5-1 with TRBJ1-1; D call uncertain. This CDR3 comprises 14 residues. Between the trimmed V and J ends, which lost 0 bases and 2 bases, there was a span of 8 bases. CDR1 SGHRS and CDR2 YFSETQ come from the germline V gene.

This clonotype showed up just a few times. The chain employs TRBV5-1 and TRBJ2-2; no clear D. V was shortened by 4 bases and J by 6 bases, with 10 bases between the two germline ends. CDR3 length: 13 amino acids. The germline V gene encodes CDR1 SGHRS and CDR2 YFSETQ. CDR3 in amino acids: CASSDIWAGELFF. In DNA, the CDR3 is TGCGCCAGCAGCGACATATGGGCCGGGGAGCTGTTTTTT. The full variable domain, completed using reference TRBV5-1 and TRBJ2-2, is KAGVTQTPRYLIKTRGQQVTLSCSPISGHRSVSWYQQTPGQGLQFLFEYFSETQRNKGNFPGRFSGRQFSNSRSEMNVSTLELGDSALYLCASSDIWAGELFFGEGSRLTVL.

This clonotype was picked up a small number of times. The rearrangement links TRBV20-1 to TRBJ1-5, with a possible D match to TRBD1 (6 bases). Germline V CDR1 and CDR2: DFQATT, SNEGSKA (reference sequence). This CDR3 has 13 residues. V shed 6 bases and J shed 3 bases, with 12 bases lying between them. This chain's CDR3 is CSAKDSYNQPQHF. The CDR3 coding sequence is TGCAGTGCAAAGGACAGCTACAATCAGCCCCAGCATTTT.

This chain uses TRBV7-9 with TRBJ2-2, with 7 bases lining up with TRBD1. This CDR3 has 15 residues. The V gene end was trimmed by 5 bases and the J gene end by 6 bases; junction bases not matched to a gene: 9. CDR1 and CDR2 from the germline V gene are SEHNR and FQNEAQ (reference sequence). Here the CDR3 reads CASSITGEKAGELFF. The CDR3 DNA sequence: TGTGCCAGCAGCATTACAGGGGAAAAGGCCGGGGAGCTGTTTTTT.

The V call is TRBV4-2, the J call TRBJ2-7; 7 bases match TRBD1. The V gene end was trimmed by 4 bases and the J gene end by 3 bases; junction bases not matched to a gene: 9. Germline V gene lookup returns CDR1 LGHNA and CDR2 YNFKEQ. This CDR3 comprises 15 residues. CDR3: CASSPIVDRDYEQYF. DNA for the CDR3: TGTGCCAGCAGCCCTATCGTCGACAGGGACTACGAGCAGTACTTC.

The gene calls are TRBV18 and TRBJ1-1; D perhaps matches TRBD1 (6 bases). Looked up from germline, CDR1 is KGHSH and CDR2 is LQKENI. Trimming removed 6 bases from V and 6 bases from J, with 14 bases in between. This CDR3 is built from 13 residues. The CDR3, as DNA: TGTGCCAGCTCCCTCACGCCAGGGGCTGAAGCTTTCTTT. Translation: CASSLTPGAEAFF.